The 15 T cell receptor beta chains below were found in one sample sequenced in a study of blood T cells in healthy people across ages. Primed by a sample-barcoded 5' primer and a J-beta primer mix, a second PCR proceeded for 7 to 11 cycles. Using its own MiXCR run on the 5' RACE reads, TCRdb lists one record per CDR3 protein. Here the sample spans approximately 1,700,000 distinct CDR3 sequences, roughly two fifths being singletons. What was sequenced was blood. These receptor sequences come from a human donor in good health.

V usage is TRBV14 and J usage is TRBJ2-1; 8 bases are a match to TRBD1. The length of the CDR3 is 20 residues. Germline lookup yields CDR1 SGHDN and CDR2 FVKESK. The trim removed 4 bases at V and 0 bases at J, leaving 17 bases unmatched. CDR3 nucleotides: TGTGCCAGCAGCCCCGAAGTCGACAGGGGCTACACTAGCTCCTACAATGAGCAGTTCTTC. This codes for CASSPEVDRGYTSSYNEQFF.

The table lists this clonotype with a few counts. CDR3 loop: CASSDYGGTEAFF. As DNA, the CDR3 is TGTGCCAGCAGTGATTATGGGGGTACTGAAGCTTTCTTT. The rearrangement uses TRBV6-1 and TRBJ1-1, with D possibly TRBD1 on 5 matching bases. The germline CDR1 and CDR2 sequences are MNHNS and SASEGT. The CDR3 runs 13 residues. V lost 3 bases and J lost 5, with 10 bases in between.

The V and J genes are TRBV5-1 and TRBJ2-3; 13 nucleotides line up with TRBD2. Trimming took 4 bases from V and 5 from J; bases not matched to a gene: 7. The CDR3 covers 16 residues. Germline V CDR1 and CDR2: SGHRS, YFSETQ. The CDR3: CASSTKTSGRQDTQYF. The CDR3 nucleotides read TGCGCCAGCAGCACCAAGACTAGCGGGAGGCAAGATACGCAGTATTTT.

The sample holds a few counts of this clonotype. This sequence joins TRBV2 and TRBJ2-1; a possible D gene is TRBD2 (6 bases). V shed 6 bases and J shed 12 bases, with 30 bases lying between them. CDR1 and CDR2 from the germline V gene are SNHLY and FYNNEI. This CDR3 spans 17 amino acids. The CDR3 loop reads CASRPWRVAGPTMRQFF. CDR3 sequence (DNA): TGTGCCAGCAGGCCCTGGAGAGTGGCGGGGCCTACAATGAGGCAGTTCTTC.

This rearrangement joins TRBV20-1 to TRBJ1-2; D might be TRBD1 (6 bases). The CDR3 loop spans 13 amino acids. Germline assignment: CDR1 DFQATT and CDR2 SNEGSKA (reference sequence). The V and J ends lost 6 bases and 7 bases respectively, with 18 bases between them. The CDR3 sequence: CSARRGAVGGYTF. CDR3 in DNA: TGCAGTGCCCGCCGGGGGGCTGTGGGTGGCTACACCTTC.

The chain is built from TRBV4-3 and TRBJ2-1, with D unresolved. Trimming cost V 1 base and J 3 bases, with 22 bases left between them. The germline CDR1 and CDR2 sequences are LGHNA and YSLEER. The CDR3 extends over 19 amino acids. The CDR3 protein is CASSQVSILIPTDYNEQFF. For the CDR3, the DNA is TGCGCCAGCAGCCAAGTGTCAATACTCATACCAACAGACTACAATGAGCAGTTCTTC.

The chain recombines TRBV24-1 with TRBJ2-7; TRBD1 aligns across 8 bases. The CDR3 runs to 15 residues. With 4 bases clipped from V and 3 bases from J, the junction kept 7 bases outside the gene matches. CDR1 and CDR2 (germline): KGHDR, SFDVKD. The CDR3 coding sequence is TGTGCCACCAGTGACCCTACGACAGGGGACTACGAGCAGTACTTC. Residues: CATSDPTTGDYEQYF.

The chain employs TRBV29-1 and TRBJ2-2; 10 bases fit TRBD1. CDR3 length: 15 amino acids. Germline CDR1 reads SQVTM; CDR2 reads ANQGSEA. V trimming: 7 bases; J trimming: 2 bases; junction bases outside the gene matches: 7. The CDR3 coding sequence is TGCAGCGCTTCCCGGGACAGGGGAAACACCGGGGAGCTGTTTTTT. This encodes CSASRDRGNTGELFF.

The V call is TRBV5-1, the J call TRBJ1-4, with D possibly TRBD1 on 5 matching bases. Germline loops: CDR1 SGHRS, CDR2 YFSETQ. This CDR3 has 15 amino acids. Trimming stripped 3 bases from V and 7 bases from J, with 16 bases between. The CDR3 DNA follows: TGCGCCAGCAGCTCGAACGGGGGGGATGGTGAAAAACTGTTTTTT. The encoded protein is CASSSNGGDGEKLFF.

The CDR3 here is CASTEGSSGAYEQYF. The DNA for the CDR3 is TGTGCCAGCACAGAGGGGAGTAGCGGGGCCTACGAGCAGTACTTC. The rearrangement links TRBV7-2 to TRBJ2-7, with TRBD2 matching over 8 bases. Looked up from germline, CDR1 is SGHTA and CDR2 is FQGNSA. The CDR3 is 15 amino acids. Unmatched junction bases numbered 10, after V lost 7 bases and J lost 2 bases.

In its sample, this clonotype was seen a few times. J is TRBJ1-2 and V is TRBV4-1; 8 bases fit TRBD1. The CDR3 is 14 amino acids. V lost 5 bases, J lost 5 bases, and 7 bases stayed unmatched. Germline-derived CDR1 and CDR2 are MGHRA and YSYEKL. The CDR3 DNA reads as TGCGCCAGCAGCTCTCGGACAGGGCGTTATGGCTACACCTTC. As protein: CASSSRTGRYGYTF.

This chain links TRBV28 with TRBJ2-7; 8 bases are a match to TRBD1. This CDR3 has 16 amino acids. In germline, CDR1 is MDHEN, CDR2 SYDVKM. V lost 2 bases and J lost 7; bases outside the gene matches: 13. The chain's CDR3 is CASSLKRQGAPREQYF. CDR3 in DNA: TGTGCCAGCAGTTTAAAGAGGCAGGGGGCACCGAGGGAGCAGTACTTC.

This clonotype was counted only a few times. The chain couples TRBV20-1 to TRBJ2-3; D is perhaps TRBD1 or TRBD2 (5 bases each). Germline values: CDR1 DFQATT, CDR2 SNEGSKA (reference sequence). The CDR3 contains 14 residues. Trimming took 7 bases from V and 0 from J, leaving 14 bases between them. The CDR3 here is CSELRDPSTDTQYF. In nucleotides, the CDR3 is TGCAGTGAACTCCGGGACCCCAGCACAGATACGCAGTATTTT.

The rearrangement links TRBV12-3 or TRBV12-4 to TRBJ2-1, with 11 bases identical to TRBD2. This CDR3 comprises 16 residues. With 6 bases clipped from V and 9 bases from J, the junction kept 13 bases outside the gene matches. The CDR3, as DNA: TGTGCCAGCAGCGGCGCCGTAGCGGGGGGGCGCGGTGAGCAGTTCTTC. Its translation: CASSGAVAGGRGEQFF.

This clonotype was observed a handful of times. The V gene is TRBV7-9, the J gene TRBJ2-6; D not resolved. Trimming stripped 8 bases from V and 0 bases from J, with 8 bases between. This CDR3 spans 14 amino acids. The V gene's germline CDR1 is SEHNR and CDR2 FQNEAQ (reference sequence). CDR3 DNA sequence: TGTGCCAGCTGGACGGTCTCTGGGGCCAACGTCCTGACTTTC. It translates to CASWTVSGANVLTF.